The present TCR beta chain was sequenced within a study of vaccination effects on CD4 cells after COVID-19. ViraFEST assay sequencing came after antigen-specific CD4+ T cells were expanded with viral peptide pools. Upon completion of roughly ten days in culture, CD4+ T cells were isolated. The person was diagnosed with PCR-confirmed SARS-CoV-2 infection between March and December 2020. For each well, two million PBMC were cultured with around 9.8 IU/ml IL-2 and about 9.9 ug/ml peptides. Replacing half the medium with IL-2 medium was done on days 3 and 7. The table came from immunoSEQ multiplex PCR; TCRdb's copy has only in-frame clones and leaves some out. The repertoire includes approximately 37,000 clones, just under 75% of them detected once, and 30% to 40% sits in the top ten. This clone has just a few counts. Its antigen is unidentified. With V trimmed by 8 bases and J by 3 bases, 6 bases remained unmatched. Per germline, CDR1 GTSNPN and CDR2 SVGIG (reference sequence). The CDR3 is 14 residues long.

The specimen comprised CD4+ T cells from PBMCs cultured with a peptide pool, sampled before COVID-19 vaccination. The sequence came from a human donor who had a prior SARS-CoV-2 infection. V and J are TRBV30 and TRBJ2-2; 10 bases are a match to TRBD1. The CDR3 DNA follows: TGTGCCACCAGACAGGGGGCGGACACCGGGGAGCTGTTTTTT. Translation: CATRQGADTGELFF. The full variable domain, its missing parts supplied by reference TRBV30 and TRBJ2-2, is SQTIHQWPATLVQPVGSPLSLECTVEGTSNPNLYWYRQAAGRGLQLLFYSVGIGQISSEVPQNLSASRPQDRQFILSSKKLLLSDSGFYLCATRQGADTGELFFGEGSRLTVL.